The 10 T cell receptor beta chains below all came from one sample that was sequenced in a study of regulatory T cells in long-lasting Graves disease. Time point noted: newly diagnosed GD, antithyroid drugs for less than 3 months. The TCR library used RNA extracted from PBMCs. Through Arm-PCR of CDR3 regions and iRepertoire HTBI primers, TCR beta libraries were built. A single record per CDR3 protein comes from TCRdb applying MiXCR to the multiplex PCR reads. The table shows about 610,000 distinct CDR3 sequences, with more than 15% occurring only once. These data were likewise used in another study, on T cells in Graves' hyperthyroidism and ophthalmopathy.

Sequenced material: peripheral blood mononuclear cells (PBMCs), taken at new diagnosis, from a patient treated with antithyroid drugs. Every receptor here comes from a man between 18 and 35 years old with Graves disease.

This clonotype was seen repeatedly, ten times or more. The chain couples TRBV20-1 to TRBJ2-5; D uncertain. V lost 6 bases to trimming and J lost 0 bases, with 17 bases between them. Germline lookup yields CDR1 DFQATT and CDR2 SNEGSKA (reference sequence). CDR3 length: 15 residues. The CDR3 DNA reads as TGCAGTGCCCTAGGATTTGCGGCGTACCAAGAGACCCAGTACTTC. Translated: CSALGFAAYQETQYF.

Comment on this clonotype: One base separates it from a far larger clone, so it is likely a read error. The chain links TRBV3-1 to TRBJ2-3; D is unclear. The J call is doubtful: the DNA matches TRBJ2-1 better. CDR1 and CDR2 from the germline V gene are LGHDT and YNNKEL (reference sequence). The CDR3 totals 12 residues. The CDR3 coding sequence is TGTGCCAGCAGCCCAGGCCCGGGTGAGCAGTTCTTC. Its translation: CASSPGPGEQFF.

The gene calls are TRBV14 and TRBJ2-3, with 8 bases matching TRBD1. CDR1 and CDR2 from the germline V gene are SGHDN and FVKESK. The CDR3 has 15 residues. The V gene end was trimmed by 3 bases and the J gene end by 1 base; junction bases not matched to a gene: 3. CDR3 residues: CASSQTGVGTDTQYF. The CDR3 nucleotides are TGTGCCAGCAGCCAGACAGGGGTCGGCACAGATACGCAGTATTTT.

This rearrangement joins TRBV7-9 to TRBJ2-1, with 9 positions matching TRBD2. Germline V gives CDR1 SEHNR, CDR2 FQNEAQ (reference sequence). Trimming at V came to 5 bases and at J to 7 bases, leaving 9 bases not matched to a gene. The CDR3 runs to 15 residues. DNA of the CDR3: TGTGCCAGCAGCCGCGCGGGAGGGCCGGGGAATGAGCAGTTCTTC. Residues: CASSRAGGPGNEQFF.

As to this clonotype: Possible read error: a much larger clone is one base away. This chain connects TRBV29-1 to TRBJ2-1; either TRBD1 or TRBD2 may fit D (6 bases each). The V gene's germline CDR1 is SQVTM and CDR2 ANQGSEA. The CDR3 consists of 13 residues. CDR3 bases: TGCAGCGTGGAGGGACATTACTACAATGGGCAGTTCTTC. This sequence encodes CSVEGHYYNGQFF.

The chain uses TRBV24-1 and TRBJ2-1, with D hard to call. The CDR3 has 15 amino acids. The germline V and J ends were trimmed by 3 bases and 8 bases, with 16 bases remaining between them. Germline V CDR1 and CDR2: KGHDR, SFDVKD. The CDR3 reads CATSDGDPRSDEQFF. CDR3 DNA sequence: TGTGCCACCAGTGATGGTGACCCCCGTTCAGATGAGCAGTTCTTC.

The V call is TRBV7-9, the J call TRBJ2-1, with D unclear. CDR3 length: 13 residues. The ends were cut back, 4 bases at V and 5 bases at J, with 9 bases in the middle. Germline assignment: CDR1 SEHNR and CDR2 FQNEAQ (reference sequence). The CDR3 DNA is TGTGCCAGCAGCTCTAGGGTGGACAATGAGCAGTTCTTC. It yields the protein CASSSRVDNEQFF. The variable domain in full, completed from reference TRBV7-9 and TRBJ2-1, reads DTGVSQNPRHKITKRGQNVTFRCDPISEHNRLYWYRQTLGQGPEFLTYFQNEAQLEKSRLLSDRFSAERPKGSFSTLEIQRTEQGDSAMYLCASSSRVDNEQFFGPGTRLTVL.

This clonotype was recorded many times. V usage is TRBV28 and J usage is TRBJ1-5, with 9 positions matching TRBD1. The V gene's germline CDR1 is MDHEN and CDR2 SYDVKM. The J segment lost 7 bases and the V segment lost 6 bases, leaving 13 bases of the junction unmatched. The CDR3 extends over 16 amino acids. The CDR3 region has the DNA TGTGCCAGCAGGCCCGGGACAGGGACTTCTACCCAGCCCCAGCATTTT. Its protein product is CASRPGTGTSTQPQHF.

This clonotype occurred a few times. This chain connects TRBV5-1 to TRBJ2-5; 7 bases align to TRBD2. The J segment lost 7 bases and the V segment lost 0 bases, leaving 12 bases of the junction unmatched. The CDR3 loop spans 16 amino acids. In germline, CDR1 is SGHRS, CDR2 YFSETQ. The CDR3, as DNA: TGCGCCAGCAGCTTGGCCTGGCGGGAGTTGGTCGGGACCCAGTACTTC. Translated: CASSLAWRELVGTQYF.

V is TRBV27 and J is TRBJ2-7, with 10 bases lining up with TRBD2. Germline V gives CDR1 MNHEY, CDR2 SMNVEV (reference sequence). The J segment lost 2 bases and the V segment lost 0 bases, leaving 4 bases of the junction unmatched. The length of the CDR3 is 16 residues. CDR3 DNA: TGTGCCAGCAGTTTATCTAGCGGGAGGAGTACCTACGAGCAGTACTTC. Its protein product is CASSLSSGRSTYEQYF.